This T cell receptor (beta chain) was found in a study of tissue T cells after allogeneic stem cell transplantation. In the case of this clone: Mouse gene names apply. The read terminates 1 residue ahead of where the CDR3 ends, so the germline J gene completes it.

The germline V and J ends were trimmed by 3 bases and 3 bases, with 11 bases remaining between them. This CDR3 spans 14 amino acids. The germline V gene has CDR1 LGHNA and CDR2 YNLKQL (reference sequence). The assay was immunoSEQ multiplex PCR, and TCRdb's table has in-frame clones only and misses some. The sample lists about 7,400 clones, approximately 70% seen once, with 0.78% in the top ten. V is TRBV5 and J is TRBJ1-1, with a possible D match to TRBD1 (6 bases). This sequence originates from a female BALB/c mouse in good health. The strain is characterized by the MHC haplotype H2-d. Sample: blood. The sequenced CDR3 bases are TGTGCCAGCAGCCACCGGGGACACTACACAGAAGTCTTC. It encodes CASSHRGHYTEVF. The whole CDR3 sequence reads CASSHRGHYTEVFF.